This T cell receptor (beta chain) was documented in a study of blood T cell dynamics during melanoma immunotherapy. Sequenced by immunoSEQ multiplex PCR; TCRdb stores in-frame clones only, minus some. The sample records about 16,000 clones, approximately 90% being singletons. Stated time point: week 3, after first cycle of checkpoint inhibitor. Sampling occurred pretreatment (T0) and at week 3 (W3), after cycle one of checkpoint blockade. This sample comprised blood, obtained from a patient treated with checkpoint blockade. This TCR was recovered from a human donor with melanoma.

CDR3 protein: CASNEGPSSYTF. CDR3 bases: TGTGCCAGCAATGAGGGGCCTTCCAGCTACACCTTC. The rearrangement links TRBV28 to TRBJ1-2; tentative D call: TRBD1 (5 bases). V gave up 7 bases and J gave up 9 bases, with 15 bases separating them. The CDR3 spans 12 residues. Germline V gene data show CDR1 as MDHEN and CDR2 as SYDVKM.